The sequence of this T cell receptor (beta chain) was determined in a study of identical twins. Whole-study results and caveats: In cord blood, abundant beta clonotypes had fewer insertions; memory showed no trend.

Unique molecular identifiers were present on the cDNA, which also gained a universal primer site by template switching. Using its own MiXCR run on the 5' RACE reads, TCRdb lists one record per CDR3 protein. The table includes just under 650,000 distinct CDR3 sequences, about 7.6% detected once. The CDR3 has 15 residues. Germline V gene data show CDR1 as SGHRS and CDR2 as YFSETQ. Trimming left V 5 bases short and J 0 bases short, with 14 bases between. Healthy Caucasians provided all donations. In its sample, this clonotype was seen many times. Its antigen is undetermined. These records were also assigned to another study, of yellow fever vaccine responses in identical twins. That study reports: Vaccine T cell responses of twins reportedly seemed partly convergent and partly personalized.

The chain uses TRBV5-1 and TRBJ1-1; no reliable D call. Sequenced sample: PBMCs. The receptor comes from a woman aged 18-29 years in good health. CDR3 protein: CASRKGDHLNTEAFF. The CDR3, as DNA: TGCGCCAGCAGGAAGGGAGACCACCTGAACACTGAAGCTTTCTTT.